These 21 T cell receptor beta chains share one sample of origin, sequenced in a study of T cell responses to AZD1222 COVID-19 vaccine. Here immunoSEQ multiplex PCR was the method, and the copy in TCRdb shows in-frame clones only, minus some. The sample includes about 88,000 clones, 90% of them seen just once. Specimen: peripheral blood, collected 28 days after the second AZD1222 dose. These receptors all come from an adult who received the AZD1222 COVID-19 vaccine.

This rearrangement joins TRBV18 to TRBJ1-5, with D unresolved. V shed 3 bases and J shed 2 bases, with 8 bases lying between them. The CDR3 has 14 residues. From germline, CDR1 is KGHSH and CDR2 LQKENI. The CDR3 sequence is CASSPAGGNQPQHF. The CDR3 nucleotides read TGTGCCAGCTCACCCGCTGGGGGCAATCAGCCCCAGCATTTT. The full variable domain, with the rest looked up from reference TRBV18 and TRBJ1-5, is NAGVMQNPRHLVRRRGQEARLRCSPMKGHSHVYWYRQLPEEGLKFMVYLQKENIIDESGMPKERFSAEFPKEGPSILRIQQVVRGDSAAYFCASSPAGGNQPQHFGDGTRLSIL.

Here the CDR3 reads CASSATGTGNTEAFF. The CDR3 nucleotides are TGTGCCAGCAGTGCCACCGGGACGGGGAACACTGAAGCTTTCTTT. The V gene is TRBV6-4, the J gene TRBJ1-1; TRBD1 is a possible D gene (5 bases). The germline gives CDR1 MRHNA, CDR2 SNTAGT. V dropped 4 bases and J dropped 1 base, with 13 bases sitting between them. The CDR3 totals 15 residues.

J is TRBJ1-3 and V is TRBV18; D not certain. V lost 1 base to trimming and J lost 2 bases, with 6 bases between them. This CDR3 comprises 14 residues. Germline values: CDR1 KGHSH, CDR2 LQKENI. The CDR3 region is CASSPQSPGNTIYF. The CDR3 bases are TGTGCCAGCTCACCACAGAGTCCTGGAAACACCATATATTTT.

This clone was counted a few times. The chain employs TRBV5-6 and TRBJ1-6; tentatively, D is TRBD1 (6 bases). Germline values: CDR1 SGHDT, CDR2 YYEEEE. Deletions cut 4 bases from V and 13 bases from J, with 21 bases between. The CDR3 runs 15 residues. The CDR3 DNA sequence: TGTGCCAGCAGCCTGGGGGGAGACAGGTTAGGTCCCCTCCACTTT. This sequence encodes CASSLGGDRLGPLHF.

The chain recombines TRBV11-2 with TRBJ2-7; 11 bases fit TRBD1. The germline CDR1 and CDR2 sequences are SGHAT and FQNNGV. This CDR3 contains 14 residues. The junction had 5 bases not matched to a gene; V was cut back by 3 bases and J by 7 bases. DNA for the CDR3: TGTGCCAGCAGCTTCGGACAGGGGGCTTGGGAGCAGTACTTC. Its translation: CASSFGQGAWEQYF. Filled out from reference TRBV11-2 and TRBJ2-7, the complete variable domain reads EAGVAQSPRYKIIEKRQSVAFWCNPISGHATLYWYQQILGQGPKLLIQFQNNGVVDDSQLPKDRFSAERLKGVDSTLKIQPAKLEDSAVYLCASSFGQGAWEQYFGPGTRLTVT.

This chain's CDR3 is CASSQVPTTSGGDGNEQFF. CDR3 bases: TGTGCCAGCAGCCAAGTTCCTACGACTAGCGGGGGAGACGGGAATGAGCAGTTCTTC. The chain couples TRBV4-2 to TRBJ2-1; 12 bases fit TRBD2. V shed 1 base, J shed 7 bases, and the junction held 14 bases outside the gene matches. The CDR3 extends over 19 amino acids. CDR1 and CDR2 from the germline V gene are LGHNA and YNFKEQ.

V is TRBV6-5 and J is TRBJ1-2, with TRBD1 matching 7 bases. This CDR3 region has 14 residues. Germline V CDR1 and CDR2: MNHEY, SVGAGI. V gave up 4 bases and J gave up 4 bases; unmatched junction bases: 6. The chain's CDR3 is CASSSTGLSYGYTF. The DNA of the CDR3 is TGTGCCAGCAGTTCGACAGGGTTGAGCTATGGCTACACCTTC.

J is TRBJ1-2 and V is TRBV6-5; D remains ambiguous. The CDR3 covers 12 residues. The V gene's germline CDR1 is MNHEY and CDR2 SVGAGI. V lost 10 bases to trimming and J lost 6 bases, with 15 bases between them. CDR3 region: CAILAPEHGYTF. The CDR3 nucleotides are TGTGCCATCCTGGCCCCTGAGCATGGCTACACCTTC.

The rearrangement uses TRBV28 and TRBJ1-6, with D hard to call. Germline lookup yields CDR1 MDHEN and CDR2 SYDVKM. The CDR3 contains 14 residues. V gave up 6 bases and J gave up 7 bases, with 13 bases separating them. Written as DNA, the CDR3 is TGTGCCAGCAGGCCTACAAGGGTCAATTCACCCCTCCACTTT. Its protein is CASRPTRVNSPLHF.

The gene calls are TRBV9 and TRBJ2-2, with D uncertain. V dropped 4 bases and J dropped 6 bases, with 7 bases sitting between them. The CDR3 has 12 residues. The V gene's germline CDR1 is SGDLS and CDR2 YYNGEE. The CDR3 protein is CASSPAPGELFF. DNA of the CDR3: TGTGCCAGCAGCCCCGCCCCCGGGGAGCTGTTTTTT.

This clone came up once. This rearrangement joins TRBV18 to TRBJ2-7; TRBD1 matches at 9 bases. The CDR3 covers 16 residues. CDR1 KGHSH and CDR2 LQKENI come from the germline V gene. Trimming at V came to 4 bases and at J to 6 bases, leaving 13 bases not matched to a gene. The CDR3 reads CASSLIDPGQGIEQYF. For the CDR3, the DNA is TGTGCCAGCTCACTGATAGACCCGGGACAGGGCATCGAGCAGTACTTC. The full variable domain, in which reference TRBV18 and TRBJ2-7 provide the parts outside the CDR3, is NAGVMQNPRHLVRRRGQEARLRCSPMKGHSHVYWYRQLPEEGLKFMVYLQKENIIDESGMPKERFSAEFPKEGPSILRIQQVVRGDSAAYFCASSLIDPGQGIEQYFGPGTRLTVT.

The CDR3 spells CASSFEGGNTEAFF. In nucleotides, the CDR3 is TGTGCCAGCAGCTTTGAGGGGGGAAACACTGAAGCTTTCTTT. The rearrangement links TRBV5-5 to TRBJ1-1, with D possibly matching TRBD1 (6 bases). V was clipped by 2 bases and J by 2 bases, with 10 bases between them. The CDR3 length is 14 residues. Germline CDR1 SGHKS, CDR2 YYEKEE (reference sequence).

The CDR3 sequence is CASSTTGGWNQPQHF. The CDR3 bases are TGTGCCAGCAGCACGACAGGGGGTTGGAATCAGCCCCAGCATTTT. The chain carries TRBV5-6 and TRBJ1-5, with 9 bases that match TRBD1. The germline CDR1 and CDR2 sequences are SGHDT and YYEEEE. The CDR3 covers 15 residues. After removal of 4 bases from V and 4 bases from J, the junction contained 6 bases not matched to a gene.

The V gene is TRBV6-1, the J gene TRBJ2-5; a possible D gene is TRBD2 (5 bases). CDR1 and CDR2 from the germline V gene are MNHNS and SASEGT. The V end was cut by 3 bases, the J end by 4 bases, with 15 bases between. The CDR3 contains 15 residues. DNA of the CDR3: TGTGCCAGCAGTGAGACTACTGGGATCGGAGAGACCCAGTACTTC. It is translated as CASSETTGIGETQYF.

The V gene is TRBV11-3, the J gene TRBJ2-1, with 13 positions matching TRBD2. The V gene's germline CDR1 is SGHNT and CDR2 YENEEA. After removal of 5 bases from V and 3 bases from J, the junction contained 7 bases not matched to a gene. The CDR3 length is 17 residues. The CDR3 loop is CASSPGLAGAIYNEQFF. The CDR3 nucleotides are TGTGCCAGCAGCCCCGGACTAGCGGGGGCCATCTACAATGAGCAGTTCTTC.

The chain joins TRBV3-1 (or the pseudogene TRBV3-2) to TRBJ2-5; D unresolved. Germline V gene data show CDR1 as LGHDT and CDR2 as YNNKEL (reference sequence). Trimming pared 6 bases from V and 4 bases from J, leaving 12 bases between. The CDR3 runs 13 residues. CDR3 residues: CASRTGPVETQYF. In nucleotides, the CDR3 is TGTGCCAGCAGGACCGGCCCCGTAGAGACCCAGTACTTC.

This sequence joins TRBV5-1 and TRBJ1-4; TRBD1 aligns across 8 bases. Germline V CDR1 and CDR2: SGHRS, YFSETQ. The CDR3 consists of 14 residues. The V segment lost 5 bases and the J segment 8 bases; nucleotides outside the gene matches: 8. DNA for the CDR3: TGCGCCAGCAGTCAGGGGGCTTCAGAAGAAAAACTGTTTTTT. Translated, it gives CASSQGASEEKLFF.

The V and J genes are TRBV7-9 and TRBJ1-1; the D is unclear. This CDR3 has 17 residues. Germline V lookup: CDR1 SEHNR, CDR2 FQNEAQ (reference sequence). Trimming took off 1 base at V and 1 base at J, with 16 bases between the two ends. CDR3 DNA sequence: TGTGCCAGCAGCTTAGGGAAATGGTACGAGGGGAACACTGAAGCTTTCTTT. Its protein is CASSLGKWYEGNTEAFF.

CDR3 nucleotide sequence: TGTGCCAGTACAGGCAGGGGATGGGTCACTGAAGCTTTCTTT. Translated: CASTGRGWVTEAFF. V usage is TRBV19 and J usage is TRBJ1-1; possible D gene TRBD1, 6 bases. CDR3 size: 14 residues. Trimming left V 7 bases short and J 4 bases short, with 16 bases between. CDR1 is LNHDA, CDR2 SQIVND, per germline (reference sequence).

The CDR3 spells CASSEALGQGSGYTF. CDR3 sequence (DNA): TGTGCCAGCAGTGAAGCGCTTGGACAGGGAAGTGGCTACACCTTC. V usage is TRBV2 and J usage is TRBJ1-2, with 8 bases matching TRBD1. CDR1 and CDR2 (germline): SNHLY, FYNNEI. J lost 7 bases, V lost 0 bases, and 7 bases had no gene match. This CDR3 comprises 15 residues. The variable domain in full, with the rest retrieved from reference TRBV2 and TRBJ1-2, is EPEVTQTPSHQVTQMGQEVILRCVPISNHLYFYWYRQILGQKVEFLVSFYNNEISEKSEIFDDQFSVERPDGSNFTLKIRSTKLEDSAMYFCASSEALGQGSGYTFGSGTRLTVV.

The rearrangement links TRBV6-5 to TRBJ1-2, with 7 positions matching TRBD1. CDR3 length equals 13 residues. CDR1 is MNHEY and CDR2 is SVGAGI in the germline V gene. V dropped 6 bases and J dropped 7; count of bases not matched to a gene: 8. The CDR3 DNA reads TGTGCCAGCAGGGAGACAGGGAGAAGTGGCTACACCTTC. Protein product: CASRETGRSGYTF.